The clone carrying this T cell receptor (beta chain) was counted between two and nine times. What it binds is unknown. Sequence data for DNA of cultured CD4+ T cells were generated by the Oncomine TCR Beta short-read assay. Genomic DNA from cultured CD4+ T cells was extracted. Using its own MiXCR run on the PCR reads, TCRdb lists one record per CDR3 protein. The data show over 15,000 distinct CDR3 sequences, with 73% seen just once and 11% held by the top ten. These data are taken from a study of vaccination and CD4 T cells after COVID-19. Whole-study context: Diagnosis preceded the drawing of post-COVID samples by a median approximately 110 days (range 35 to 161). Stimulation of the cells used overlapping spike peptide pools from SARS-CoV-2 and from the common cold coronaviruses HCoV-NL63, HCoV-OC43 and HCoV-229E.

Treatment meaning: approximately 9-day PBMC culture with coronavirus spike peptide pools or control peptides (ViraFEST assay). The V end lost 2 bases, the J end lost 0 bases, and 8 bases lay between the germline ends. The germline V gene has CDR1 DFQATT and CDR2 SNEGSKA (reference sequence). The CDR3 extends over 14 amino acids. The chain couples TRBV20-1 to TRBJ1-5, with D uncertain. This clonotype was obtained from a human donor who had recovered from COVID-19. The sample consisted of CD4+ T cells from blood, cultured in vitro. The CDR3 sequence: CSARRTSSNQPQHF. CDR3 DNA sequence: TGCAGTGCTAGAAGGACGTCTAGCAATCAGCCCCAGCATTTT.